The clone carrying this TCR beta chain has a handful of counts. This entry is derived from a study of T cell repertoires in cytomegalovirus infection. TCRdb fed the reads into MiXCR, producing one record per CDR3 protein. This sample has hundreds of thousands of distinct CDR3 sequences, with around 18% found just once. Sequenced: PBMCs. The TCR originated in a human donor in good health (CMV status not recorded). Some clones in this sample may be carry-over from other donors' samples.

The CDR3 loop is CSASGQLGDTQYF. CDR3 coding DNA: TGCAGCGCTAGTGGACAGTTAGGAGATACGCAGTATTTT. The V gene is TRBV29-1, the J gene TRBJ2-3; D is possibly TRBD1 (6 bases). Trimming took 7 bases from V and 5 from J, leaving 16 bases between them. The CDR3 is made up of 13 amino acids. Germline V gene lookup returns CDR1 SQVTM and CDR2 ANQGSEA.